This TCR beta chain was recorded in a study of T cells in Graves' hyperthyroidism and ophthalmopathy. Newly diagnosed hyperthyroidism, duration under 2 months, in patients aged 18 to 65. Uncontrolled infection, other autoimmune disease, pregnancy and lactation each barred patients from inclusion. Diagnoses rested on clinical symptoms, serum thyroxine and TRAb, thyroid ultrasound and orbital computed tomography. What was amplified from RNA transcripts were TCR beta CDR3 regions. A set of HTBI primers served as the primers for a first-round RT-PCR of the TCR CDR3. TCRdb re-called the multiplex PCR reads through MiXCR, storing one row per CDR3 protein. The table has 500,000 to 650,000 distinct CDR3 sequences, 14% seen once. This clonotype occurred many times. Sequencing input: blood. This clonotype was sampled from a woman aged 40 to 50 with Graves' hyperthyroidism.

The CDR3 nucleotides are TGCGCCAGCAGCTCGGGAGGGTTCAACAATGAGCAGTTCTTC. Protein sequence: CASSSGGFNNEQFF. The chain joins TRBV5-1 to TRBJ2-1, with 8 positions matching TRBD2. V was pared by 3 bases and J by 5 bases, with 4 bases of the junction left unmatched. Per germline, CDR1 SGHRS and CDR2 YFSETQ. The CDR3 is 14 residues long.